The 13 T cell receptor beta chains listed next were all sequenced from one sample in a study of shared clonotypes between healthy human individuals. Here immunoSEQ multiplex PCR was the method, and the copy in TCRdb shows in-frame clones only, minus some. The table includes some 2,000,000 clones, more than 90% detected once. The sample taken for sequencing was naive CD4+ T cells sorted from blood. Indicated subset: CD45RA+ positively selected. The receptor source for this set is a man aged 18 to 35 in good health.

The chain combines TRBV13 with TRBJ2-1, with 7 bases lining up with TRBD1. The trim removed 6 bases at V and 8 bases at J, leaving 13 bases unmatched. The CDR3 has 15 amino acids. Germline assignment: CDR1 PRHDT and CDR2 FYEKMQ (reference sequence). CDR3 in DNA: TGTGCCAGCAGACATCGCTATTCAGGGGGACATGAGCAGTTCTTC. Protein: CASRHRYSGGHEQFF.

The chain has TRBV5-8 and TRBJ1-1, with 9 bases matching TRBD1. Trimming took 5 bases from V and 4 from J; bases not matched to a gene: 6. Germline-derived CDR1 and CDR2 are SGHTS and YDEGEE. The CDR3 is 14 amino acids. CDR3 DNA: TGTGCCAGCAGATTACAGGGGGCTGTCACTGAAGCTTTCTTT. It codes for CASRLQGAVTEAFF. Supplemented by reference TRBV5-8 and TRBJ1-1, the full variable domain reads EAGVTQSPTHLIKTRGQQATLRCSPISGHTSVYWYQQALGLGLQFLLWYDEGEERNRGNFPPRFSGRQFPNYSSELNVNALELEDSALYLCASRLQGAVTEAFFGQGTRLTVV.

The table lists this clone with a count of one. The chain is built from TRBV7-9 and TRBJ2-1, with a possible D match to TRBD1 (5 bases). This CDR3 spans 15 amino acids. The V end lost 1 base, the J end lost 5 bases, and 12 bases lay between the germline ends. Germline CDR1 and CDR2: SEHNR and FQNEAQ (reference sequence). DNA of the CDR3: TGTGCCAGCAGCTTAGTTTCAGGGAACCACAATGAGCAGTTCTTC. Encoded protein: CASSLVSGNHNEQFF.

The chain links TRBV25-1 to TRBJ2-7; either TRBD1 or TRBD2 may fit D (5 bases each). Germline V gives CDR1 MGHDK, CDR2 SYGVNS. This CDR3 has 15 residues. Between the trimmed V and J ends, which lost 3 bases and 0 bases, there was a span of 12 bases. CDR3 sequence: CASSEAGTSSYEQYF. The CDR3 DNA reads TGTGCCAGCAGTGAGGCCGGGACGTCCTCCTACGAGCAGTACTTC.

The chain's CDR3 is CASSLVGAGALEQFF. The CDR3 DNA reads TGTGCCAGCAGCTTAGTTGGAGCGGGGGCTCTTGAGCAGTTCTTC. The V and J genes are TRBV7-2 and TRBJ2-1; the match to TRBD2 covers 8 bases. From germline, CDR1 is SGHTA and CDR2 FQGNSA. V lost 1 base and J lost 9; bases outside the gene matches: 8. This CDR3 has 15 residues.

J is TRBJ2-1 and V is TRBV27; D not resolved. The CDR3 sequence is 15 residues long. CDR1 and CDR2 (germline): MNHEY, SMNVEV (reference sequence). Trimming took 4 bases from V and 0 from J, leaving 10 bases between them. CDR3 loop: CASSSWTASYNEQFF. CDR3 sequence (DNA): TGTGCCAGCAGTTCTTGGACGGCCTCCTACAATGAGCAGTTCTTC.

The chain links TRBV6-5 to TRBJ1-1; 9 positions agree with TRBD1. J lost 4 bases, V lost 5 bases, and 8 bases had no gene match. There are 15 residues in the CDR3. Per the germline V gene, CDR1 is MNHEY and CDR2 is SVGAGI. The CDR3 sequence is CASSRDRARGTEAFF. CDR3 coding DNA: TGTGCCAGCAGTCGGGACAGGGCCCGGGGCACTGAAGCTTTCTTT.

This clone has just one count. V and J are TRBV27 and TRBJ2-5; possible D gene TRBD1, 7 bases. This CDR3 has 14 amino acids. Germline values: CDR1 MNHEY, CDR2 SMNVEV (reference sequence). The V gene lost 6 bases and the J gene lost 6 bases, with 17 bases spanning the gap. The CDR3 reads CASSPGGWLKTQYF. Written as DNA, the CDR3 is TGTGCCAGCAGCCCAGGGGGGTGGCTAAAGACCCAGTACTTC.

The gene calls are TRBV6-1 and TRBJ2-2; D may be TRBD1 (6 bases). The CDR3 is 14 residues long. CDR1 and CDR2 (germline): MNHNS, SASEGT. V was cut by 6 bases and J by 3 bases, with 11 bases left in between. The CDR3 here is CASRDSWYTGELFF. The CDR3 DNA sequence: TGTGCCAGCAGGGACAGCTGGTACACCGGGGAGCTGTTTTTT.

This clone showed up just once. V is TRBV18 and J is TRBJ1-6, with 8 bases aligning to TRBD1. The V segment lost 0 bases and the J segment 10 bases; nucleotides outside the gene matches: 5. The CDR3 is 15 residues long. The germline V gene has CDR1 KGHSH and CDR2 LQKENI. This CDR3 is CASSPPVGQASPLHF. The CDR3, as DNA: TGTGCCAGCTCACCACCGGTGGGACAGGCATCACCCCTCCACTTT.

The chain uses TRBV6-1 and TRBJ1-1; D possibly corresponds to TRBD1 (5 bases). Trimming cost V 5 bases and J 4 bases, with 17 bases left between them. The CDR3 covers 15 residues. Germline V gene data show CDR1 as MNHNS and CDR2 as SASEGT. DNA of the CDR3: TGTGCCAGCAGTTCCCATCAGGGATGGCCCACTGAAGCTTTCTTT. It yields the protein CASSSHQGWPTEAFF.

The V and J genes are TRBV13 and TRBJ1-1; tentatively, D is TRBD1 (6 bases). V was trimmed by 4 bases and J by 4 bases, leaving 10 bases between them. The CDR3 contains 13 residues. The germline gives CDR1 PRHDT, CDR2 FYEKMQ (reference sequence). The CDR3 here is CASSSGQFTEAFF. CDR3 sequence (DNA): TGTGCCAGCAGCTCCGGACAGTTCACTGAAGCTTTCTTT.

This chain joins TRBV10-2 and TRBJ2-7, with D hard to call. The germline V gene has CDR1 WSHSY and CDR2 SAAADI. CDR3 size: 14 residues. Trimming pared 4 bases from V and 0 bases from J, leaving 10 bases between. This chain's CDR3 is CASSGVPSSYEQYF. The DNA of the CDR3 is TGCGCCAGCAGTGGAGTGCCGAGCTCCTACGAGCAGTACTTC.